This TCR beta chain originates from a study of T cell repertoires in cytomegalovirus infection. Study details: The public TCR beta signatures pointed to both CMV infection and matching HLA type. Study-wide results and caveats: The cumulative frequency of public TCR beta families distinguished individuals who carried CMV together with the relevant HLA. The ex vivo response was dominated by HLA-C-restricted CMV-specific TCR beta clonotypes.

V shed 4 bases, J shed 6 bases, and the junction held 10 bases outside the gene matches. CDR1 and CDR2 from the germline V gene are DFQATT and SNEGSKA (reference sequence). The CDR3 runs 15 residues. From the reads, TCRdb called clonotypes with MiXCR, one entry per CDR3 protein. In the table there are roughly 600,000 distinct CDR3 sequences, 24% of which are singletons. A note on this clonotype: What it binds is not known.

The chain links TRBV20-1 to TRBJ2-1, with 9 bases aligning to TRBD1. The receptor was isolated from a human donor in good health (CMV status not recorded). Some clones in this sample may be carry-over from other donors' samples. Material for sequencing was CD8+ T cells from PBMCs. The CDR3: CSATWTGDLLNEQFF. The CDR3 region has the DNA TGCAGTGCTACTTGGACAGGGGACCTTCTCAATGAGCAGTTCTTC.